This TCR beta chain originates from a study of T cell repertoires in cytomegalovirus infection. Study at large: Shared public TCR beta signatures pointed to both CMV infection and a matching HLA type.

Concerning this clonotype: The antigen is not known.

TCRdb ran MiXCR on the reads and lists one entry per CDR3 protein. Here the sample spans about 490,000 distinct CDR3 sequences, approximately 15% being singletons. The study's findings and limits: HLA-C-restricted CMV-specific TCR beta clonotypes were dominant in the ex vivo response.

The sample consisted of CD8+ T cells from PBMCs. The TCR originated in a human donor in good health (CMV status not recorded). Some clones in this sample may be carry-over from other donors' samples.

The CDR3 DNA sequence: TGTGCCAGCAGTTTACCTGGGACTAGCGGGAAGAGCACAGATACGCAGTATTTT. Translation: CASSLPGTSGKSTDTQYF. V and J are TRBV27 and TRBJ2-3; TRBD2 matches 13 bases. The CDR3 has 18 amino acids. CDR1 MNHEY and CDR2 SMNVEV come from the germline V gene (reference sequence). V lost 2 bases to trimming and J lost 0 bases; unmatched junction nucleotides: 5.